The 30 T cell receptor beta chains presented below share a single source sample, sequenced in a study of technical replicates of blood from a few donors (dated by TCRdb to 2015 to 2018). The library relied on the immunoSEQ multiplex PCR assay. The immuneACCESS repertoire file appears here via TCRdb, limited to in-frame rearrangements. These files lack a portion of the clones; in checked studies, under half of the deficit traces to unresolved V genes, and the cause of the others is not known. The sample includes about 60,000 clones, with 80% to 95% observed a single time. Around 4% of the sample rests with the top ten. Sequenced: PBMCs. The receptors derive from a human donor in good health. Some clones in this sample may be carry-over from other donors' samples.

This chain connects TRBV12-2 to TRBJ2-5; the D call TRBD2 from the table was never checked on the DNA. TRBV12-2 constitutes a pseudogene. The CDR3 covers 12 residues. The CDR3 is CASRLAPETQYF. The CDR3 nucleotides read TGTGCAAGTCGCTTAGCCCCTGAGACCCAGTACTTC.

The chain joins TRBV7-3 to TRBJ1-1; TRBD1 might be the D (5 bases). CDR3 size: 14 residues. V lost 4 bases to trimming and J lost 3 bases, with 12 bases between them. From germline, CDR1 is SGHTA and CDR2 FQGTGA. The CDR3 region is CASSWGGKHTEAFF. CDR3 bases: TGTGCCAGCAGCTGGGGGGGGAAACACACTGAAGCTTTCTTT.

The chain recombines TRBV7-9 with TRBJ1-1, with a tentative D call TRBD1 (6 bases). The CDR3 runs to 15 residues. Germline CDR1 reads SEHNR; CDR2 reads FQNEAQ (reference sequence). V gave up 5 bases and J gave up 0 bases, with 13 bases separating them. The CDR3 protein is CASSPETGMNTEAFF. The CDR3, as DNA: TGTGCCAGCAGCCCAGAAACAGGGATGAACACTGAAGCTTTCTTT.

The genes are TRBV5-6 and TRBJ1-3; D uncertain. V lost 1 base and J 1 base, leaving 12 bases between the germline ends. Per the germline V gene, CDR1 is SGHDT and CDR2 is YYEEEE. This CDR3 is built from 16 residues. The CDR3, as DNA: TGTGCCAGCAGCTTGCGCCGGACTGTGTCTGGAAACACCATATATTTT. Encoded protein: CASSLRRTVSGNTIYF.

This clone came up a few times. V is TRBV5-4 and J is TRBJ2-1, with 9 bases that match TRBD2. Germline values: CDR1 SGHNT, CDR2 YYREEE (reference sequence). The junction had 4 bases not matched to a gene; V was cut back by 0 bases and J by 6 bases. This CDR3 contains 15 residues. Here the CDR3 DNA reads TGTGCCAGCAGCTTGGTTAGCGGGAGTACCAATGAGCAGTTCTTC. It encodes CASSLVSGSTNEQFF. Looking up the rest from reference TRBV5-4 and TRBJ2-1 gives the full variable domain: ETGVTQSPTHLIKTRGQQVTLRCSSQSGHNTVSWYQQALGQGPQFIFQYYREEENGRGNFPPRFSGLQFPNYSSELNVNALELDDSALYLCASSLVSGSTNEQFFGPGTRLTVL.

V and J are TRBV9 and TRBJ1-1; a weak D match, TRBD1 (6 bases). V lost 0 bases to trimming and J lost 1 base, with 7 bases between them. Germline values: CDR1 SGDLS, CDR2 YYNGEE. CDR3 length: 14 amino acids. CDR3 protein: CASSVEQGNTEAFF. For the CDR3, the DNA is TGTGCCAGCAGCGTAGAACAGGGGAACACTGAAGCTTTCTTT.

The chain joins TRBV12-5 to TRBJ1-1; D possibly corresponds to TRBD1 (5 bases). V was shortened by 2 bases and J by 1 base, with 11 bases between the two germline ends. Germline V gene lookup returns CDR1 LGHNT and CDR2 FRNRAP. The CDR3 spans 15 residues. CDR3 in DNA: TGTGCTAGTGGTTTGCAGGGTAGAGCGAACACTGAAGCTTTCTTT. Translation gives CASGLQGRANTEAFF.

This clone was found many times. The CDR3 loop is CATSRRVGREGPAEQYF. The CDR3 coding sequence is TGTGCCACCAGCAGAAGAGTTGGGCGGGAGGGCCCCGCCGAGCAGTACTTC. V and J are TRBV15 and TRBJ2-7; 9 positions match TRBD2. Germline CDR1 and CDR2: LNHNV and YYDKDF (reference sequence). The V gene end was trimmed by 2 bases and the J gene end by 6 bases; junction bases not matched to a gene: 14. The CDR3 contains 17 residues.

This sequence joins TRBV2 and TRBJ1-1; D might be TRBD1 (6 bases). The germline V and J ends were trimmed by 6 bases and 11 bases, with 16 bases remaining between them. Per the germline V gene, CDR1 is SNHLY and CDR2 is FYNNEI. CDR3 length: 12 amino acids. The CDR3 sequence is CASRYDRLVAFF. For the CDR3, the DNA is TGTGCCAGCAGGTATGACAGGCTCGTGGCTTTCTTT.

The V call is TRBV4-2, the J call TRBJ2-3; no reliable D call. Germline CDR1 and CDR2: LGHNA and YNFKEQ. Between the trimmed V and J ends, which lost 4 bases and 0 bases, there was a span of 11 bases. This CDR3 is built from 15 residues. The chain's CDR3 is CASSPQTSSTDTQYF. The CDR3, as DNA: TGTGCCAGCAGCCCCCAAACATCTAGCACAGATACGCAGTATTTT.

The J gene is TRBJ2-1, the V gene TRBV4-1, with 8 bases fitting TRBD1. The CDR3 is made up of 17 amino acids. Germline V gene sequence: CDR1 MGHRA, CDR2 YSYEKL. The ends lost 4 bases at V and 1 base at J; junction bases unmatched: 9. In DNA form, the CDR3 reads TGCGCCAGCAGCCGCGGACAGGGACCTTCATCCTACAATGAGCAGTTCTTC. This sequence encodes CASSRGQGPSSYNEQFF.

The chain's CDR3 is CASSLLFRTGYEKLFF. In nucleotides, the CDR3 is TGCGCCAGCAGCTTGCTTTTTAGGACAGGGTATGAAAAACTGTTTTTT. The V call is TRBV5-1, the J call TRBJ1-4; 8 bases map to TRBD1. The CDR3 extends over 16 amino acids. Germline values: CDR1 SGHRS, CDR2 YFSETQ. V lost 1 base to trimming and J lost 6 bases; unmatched junction nucleotides: 8.

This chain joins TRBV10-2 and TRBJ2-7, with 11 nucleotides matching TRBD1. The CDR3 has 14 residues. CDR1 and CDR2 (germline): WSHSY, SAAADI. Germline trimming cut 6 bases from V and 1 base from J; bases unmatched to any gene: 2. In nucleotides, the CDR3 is TGCGCCAGCAGCCGGGACAGGGGGTCCTACGAGCAGTACTTC. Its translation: CASSRDRGSYEQYF.

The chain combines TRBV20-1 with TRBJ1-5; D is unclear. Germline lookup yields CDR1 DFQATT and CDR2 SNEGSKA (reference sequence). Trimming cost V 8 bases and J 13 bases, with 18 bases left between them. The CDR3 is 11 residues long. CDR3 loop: CSPRGTSNQHF. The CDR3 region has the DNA TGCAGTCCTCGAGGCACCTCTAATCAGCATTTT.

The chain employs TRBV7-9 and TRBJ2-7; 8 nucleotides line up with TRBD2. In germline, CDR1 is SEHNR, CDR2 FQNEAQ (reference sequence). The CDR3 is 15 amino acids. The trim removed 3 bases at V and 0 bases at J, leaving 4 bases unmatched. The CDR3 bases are TGTGCCAGCAGCTTCGGCGGGAGGATCTCCTACGAGCAGTACTTC. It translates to CASSFGGRISYEQYF.

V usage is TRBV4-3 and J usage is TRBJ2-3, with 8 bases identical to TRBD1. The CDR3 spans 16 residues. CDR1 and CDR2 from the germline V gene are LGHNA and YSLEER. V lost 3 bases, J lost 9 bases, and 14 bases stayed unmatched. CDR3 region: CASSQSVTGGFGTQYF. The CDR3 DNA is TGCGCCAGCAGCCAGAGCGTAACAGGGGGGTTCGGAACGCAGTATTTT.

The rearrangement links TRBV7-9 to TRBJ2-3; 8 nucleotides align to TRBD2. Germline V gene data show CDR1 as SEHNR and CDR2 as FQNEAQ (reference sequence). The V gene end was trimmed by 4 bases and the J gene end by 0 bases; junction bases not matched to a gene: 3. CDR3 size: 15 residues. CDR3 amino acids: CASSSSGGSTDTQYF. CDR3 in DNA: TGTGCCAGCAGCTCCAGCGGGGGTAGCACAGATACGCAGTATTTT.

The CDR3 DNA is TGCGCCAGCAGCTTGGGGCAGGGGATTGGAAACACCATATATTTT. Encoded protein: CASSLGQGIGNTIYF. The V call is TRBV5-1, the J call TRBJ1-3; tentatively, D is TRBD1 (6 bases). V lost 0 bases and J 3 bases, leaving 10 bases between the germline ends. CDR1 is SGHRS and CDR2 is YFSETQ in the germline V gene. There are 15 residues in the CDR3.

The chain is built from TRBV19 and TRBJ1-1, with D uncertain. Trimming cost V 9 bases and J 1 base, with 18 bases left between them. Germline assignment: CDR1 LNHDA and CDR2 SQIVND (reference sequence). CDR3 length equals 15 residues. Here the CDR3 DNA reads TGTGCCAGCAATTCCAGACTGGCGGGGAACACTGAAGCTTTCTTT. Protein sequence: CASNSRLAGNTEAFF.

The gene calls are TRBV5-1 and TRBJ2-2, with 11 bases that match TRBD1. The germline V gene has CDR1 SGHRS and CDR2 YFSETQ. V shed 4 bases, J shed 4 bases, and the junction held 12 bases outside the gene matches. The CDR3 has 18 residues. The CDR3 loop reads CASSKGTGGTSGTGELFF. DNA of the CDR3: TGCGCCAGCAGCAAGGGGACAGGGGGTACTTCTGGCACCGGGGAGCTGTTTTTT.

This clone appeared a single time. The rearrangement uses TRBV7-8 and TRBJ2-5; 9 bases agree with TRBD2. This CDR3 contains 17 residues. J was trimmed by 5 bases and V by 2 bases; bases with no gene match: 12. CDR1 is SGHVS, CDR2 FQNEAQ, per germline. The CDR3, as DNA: TGTGCCAGCAGCTTACCGGGTAGCGGGGGACCCCGGGAGACCCAGTACTTC. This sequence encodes CASSLPGSGGPRETQYF.

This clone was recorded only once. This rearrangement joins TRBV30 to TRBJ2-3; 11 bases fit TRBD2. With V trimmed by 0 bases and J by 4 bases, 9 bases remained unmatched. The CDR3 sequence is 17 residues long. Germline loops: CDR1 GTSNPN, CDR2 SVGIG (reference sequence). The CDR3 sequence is CAWSVRLAGRSADTQYF. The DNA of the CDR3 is TGTGCCTGGAGTGTCCGACTAGCGGGACGGAGCGCAGATACGCAGTATTTT.

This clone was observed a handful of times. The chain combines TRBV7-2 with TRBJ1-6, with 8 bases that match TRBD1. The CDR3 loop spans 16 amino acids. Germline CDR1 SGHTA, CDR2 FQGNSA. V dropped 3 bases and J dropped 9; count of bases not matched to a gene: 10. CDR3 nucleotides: TGTGCCAGCAGCTTCCTCGGACAGGGAGGTGGTTCACCCCTCCACTTT. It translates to CASSFLGQGGGSPLHF.

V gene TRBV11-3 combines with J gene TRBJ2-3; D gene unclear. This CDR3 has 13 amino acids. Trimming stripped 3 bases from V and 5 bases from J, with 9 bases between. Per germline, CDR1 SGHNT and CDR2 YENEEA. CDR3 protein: CASSFSQEDTQYF. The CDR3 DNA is TGTGCCAGCAGCTTCTCTCAGGAAGATACGCAGTATTTT.

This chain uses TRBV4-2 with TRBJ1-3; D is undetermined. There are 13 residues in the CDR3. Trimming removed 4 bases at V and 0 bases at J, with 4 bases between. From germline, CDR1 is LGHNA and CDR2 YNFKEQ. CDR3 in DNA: TGTGCCAGCAGCCCTAACTCTGGAAACACCATATATTTT. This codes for CASSPNSGNTIYF.

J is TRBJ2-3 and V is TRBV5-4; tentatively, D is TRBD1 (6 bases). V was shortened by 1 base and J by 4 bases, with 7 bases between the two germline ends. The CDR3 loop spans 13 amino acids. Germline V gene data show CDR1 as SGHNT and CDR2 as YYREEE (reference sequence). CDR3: CASSLTGSDTQYF. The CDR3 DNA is TGTGCCAGCAGCTTGACAGGGTCAGATACGCAGTATTTT.

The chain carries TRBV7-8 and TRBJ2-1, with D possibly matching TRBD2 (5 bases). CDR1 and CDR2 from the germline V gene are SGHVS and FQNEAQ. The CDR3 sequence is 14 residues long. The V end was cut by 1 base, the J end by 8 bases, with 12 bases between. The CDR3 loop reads CASSLEGATDEQFF. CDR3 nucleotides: TGTGCCAGCAGCTTAGAGGGAGCGACGGATGAGCAGTTCTTC. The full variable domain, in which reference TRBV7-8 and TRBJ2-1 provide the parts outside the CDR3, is GAGVSQSPRYKVAKRGQDVALRCDPISGHVSLFWYQQALGQGPEFLTYFQNEAQLDKSGLPSDRFFAERPEGSVSTLKIQRTQQEDSAVYLCASSLEGATDEQFFGPGTRLTVL.

This CDR3 is CASSTSGVTRYEQYF. CDR3 in DNA: TGTGCCAGCTCGACTAGCGGGGTCACGAGGTACGAGCAGTACTTC. This chain connects TRBV5-4 to TRBJ2-7; TRBD2 matches at 11 bases. Germline V gives CDR1 SGHNT, CDR2 YYREEE (reference sequence). CDR3 length: 15 residues. With V trimmed by 7 bases and J by 4 bases, 10 bases remained unmatched.

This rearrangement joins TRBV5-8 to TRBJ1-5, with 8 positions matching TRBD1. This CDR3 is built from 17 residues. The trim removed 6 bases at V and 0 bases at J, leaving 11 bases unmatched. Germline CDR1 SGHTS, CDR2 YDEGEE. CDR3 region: CASNNLQGAYSNQPQHF. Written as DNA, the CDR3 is TGTGCCAGCAACAACCTTCAGGGGGCTTATAGCAATCAGCCCCAGCATTTT.

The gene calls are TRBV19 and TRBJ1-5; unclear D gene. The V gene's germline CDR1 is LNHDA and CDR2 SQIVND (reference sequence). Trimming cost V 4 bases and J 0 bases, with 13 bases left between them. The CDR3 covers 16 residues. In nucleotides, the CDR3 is TGTGCCAGTAGTACAATCGGGCGGGATAGCAATCAGCCCCAGCATTTT. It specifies CASSTIGRDSNQPQHF.